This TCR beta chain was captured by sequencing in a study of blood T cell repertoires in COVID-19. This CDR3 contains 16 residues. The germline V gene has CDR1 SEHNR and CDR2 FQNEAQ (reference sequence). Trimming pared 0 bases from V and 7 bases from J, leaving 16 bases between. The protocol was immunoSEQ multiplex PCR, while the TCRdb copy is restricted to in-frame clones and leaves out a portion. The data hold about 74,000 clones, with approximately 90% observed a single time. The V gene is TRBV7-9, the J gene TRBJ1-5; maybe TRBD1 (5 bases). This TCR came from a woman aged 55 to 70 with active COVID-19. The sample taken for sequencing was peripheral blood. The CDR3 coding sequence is TGTGCCAGCAGCTTAGCGGGGGGAAGGTCCCCGCAGCCCCAGCATTTT. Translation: CASSLAGGRSPQPQHF.